The 31 T cell receptor beta chains listed next were all sequenced from one sample in a study of memory CD4+ T cells and cytomegalovirus serostatus. TCRdb's copy holds only in-frame clones and misses some; the assay was immunoSEQ multiplex PCR. The sample gives 40,000 to 55,000 clones, about four fifths of which show up once; 1.4% is in the top ten. The sort gate was single viable CD3+CD4+CD8-CD45RO+ cells for memory CD4+ T cells. Sequenced: memory CD4+ T cells from blood. The receptor source for this set is an adult in good health and CMV-seropositive.

This clone was found a few times. The J gene is TRBJ1-5, the V gene TRBV7-2; D gene uncertain. Germline loops: CDR1 SGHTA, CDR2 FQGNSA. The CDR3 is 13 residues long. V dropped 0 bases and J dropped 8 bases, with 8 bases sitting between them. This CDR3 is CASSLAFEKPQHF. The DNA for the CDR3 is TGTGCCAGCAGCTTAGCCTTTGAGAAGCCCCAGCATTTT.

This rearrangement joins TRBV10-1 to TRBJ2-3, with D possibly being TRBD2 (6 bases). Trimming left V 2 bases short and J 0 bases short, with 12 bases between. This CDR3 has 16 amino acids. CDR1 is WNHNN and CDR2 is SYGVQD in the germline V gene (reference sequence). The CDR3 sequence: CASSEAGSGSTDTQYF. CDR3 coding DNA: TGCGCCAGCAGTGAGGCCGGCAGCGGGAGCACAGATACGCAGTATTTT.

The V and J genes are TRBV9 and TRBJ1-6; D is unresolved. The germline gives CDR1 SGDLS, CDR2 YYNGEE. This CDR3 is built from 14 residues. Between the trimmed V and J ends, which lost 0 bases and 8 bases, there was a span of 9 bases. In DNA, the CDR3 is TGTGCCAGCAGCGTAGTAGACGTCCATTCACCCCTCCACTTT. This gives the protein CASSVVDVHSPLHF.

The chain recombines TRBV29-1 with TRBJ2-1; a weak D match, TRBD2 (5 bases). This CDR3 is 13 amino acids long. Trimming took 4 bases from V and 4 from J, leaving 11 bases between them. Germline assignment: CDR1 SQVTM and CDR2 ANQGSEA. CDR3 protein: CSVAADSYNEQFF. Written as DNA, the CDR3 is TGCAGCGTTGCAGCGGACTCTTACAATGAGCAGTTCTTC.

In its sample, this clone was seen once. The V and J genes are TRBV6-1 and TRBJ2-7, with TRBD2 identical over 9 bases. Germline CDR1 MNHNS, CDR2 SASEGT. The CDR3 has 15 amino acids. With V trimmed by 4 bases and J by 2 bases, 6 bases remained unmatched. CDR3 in DNA: TGTGCCAGCAGTGGAAATAGCGGGAGCACCTACGAGCAGTACTTC. Encoded protein: CASSGNSGSTYEQYF.

For the CDR3, the DNA is TGTGCCAGCAGTTACACTACAGGGTCCTACGAGCAGTACTTC. It specifies CASSYTTGSYEQYF. The rearrangement uses TRBV6-5 and TRBJ2-7; D is possibly TRBD1 (6 bases). The CDR3 contains 14 residues. Germline CDR1 is MNHEY and CDR2 is SVGAGI. V was pared by 2 bases and J by 1 base, with 9 bases between.

A few counts support this clone. The chain combines TRBV9 with TRBJ2-5; 15 bases map to TRBD2. CDR3 length: 15 amino acids. Trimming at V came to 3 bases and at J to 5 bases, leaving 2 bases not matched to a gene. Germline V gene lookup returns CDR1 SGDLS and CDR2 YYNGEE. CDR3 sequence (DNA): TGTGCCAGCAGCGCCGGGACTAGCGGGAGGGAGACCCAGTACTTC. As protein: CASSAGTSGRETQYF.

The rearrangement uses TRBV28 and TRBJ2-2, with 7 bases that match TRBD1. J lost 6 bases, V lost 3 bases, and 7 bases had no gene match. This CDR3 has 15 amino acids. Per the germline V gene, CDR1 is MDHEN and CDR2 is SYDVKM. CDR3 DNA sequence: TGTGCCAGCAGTTTGCGAGGGGGCGCAGCCGGGGAGCTGTTTTTT. Amino acid sequence: CASSLRGGAAGELFF. Drawing the rest from reference TRBV28 and TRBJ2-2, the complete variable domain is DVKVTQSSRYLVKRTGEKVFLECVQDMDHENMFWYRQDPGLGLRLIYFSYDVKMKEKGDIPEGYSVSREKKERFSLILESASTNQTSMYLCASSLRGGAAGELFFGEGSRLTVL.

The chain couples TRBV5-8 to TRBJ2-5; tentatively, D is TRBD1 (6 bases). Deletions cut 6 bases from V and 2 bases from J, with 17 bases between. Germline V CDR1 and CDR2: SGHTS, YDEGEE. The CDR3 spans 15 residues. The CDR3 DNA follows: TGTGCCAGCACCAACTGGGGGCAGGGGCAAGAGACCCAGTACTTC. Encoded protein: CASTNWGQGQETQYF.

The genes are TRBV28 and TRBJ1-1; weak D call: TRBD1 (5 bases). Germline-derived CDR1 and CDR2 are MDHEN and SYDVKM. The CDR3 spans 12 residues. V lost 8 bases, J lost 8 bases, and 15 bases lay in between. The CDR3 DNA is TGTGCCAGCTACGGGGGGGTGAGCGAAGCTTTCTTT. This sequence encodes CASYGGVSEAFF.

The chain joins TRBV4-2 to TRBJ2-3; TRBD2 agrees at 10 bases. The CDR3 runs to 20 residues. CDR1 and CDR2 from the germline V gene are LGHNA and YNFKEQ. V was pared by 0 bases and J by 0 bases, with 12 bases of the junction left unmatched. The CDR3 region is CASSQDDGGRLAGSTDTQYF. As DNA, the CDR3 is TGTGCCAGCAGCCAAGATGACGGCGGACGACTAGCGGGCAGCACAGATACGCAGTATTTT.

In this sample, this clone is medium-sized. V and J are TRBV18 and TRBJ1-1; no clear D gene. Germline V lookup: CDR1 KGHSH, CDR2 LQKENI. The V and J ends lost 5 bases and 0 bases respectively, with 13 bases between them. This CDR3 is built from 15 residues. CDR3 protein: CASSSGRGMNTEAFF. CDR3 bases: TGTGCCAGCTCATCTGGGAGAGGGATGAACACTGAAGCTTTCTTT.

The chain couples TRBV7-9 to TRBJ2-7; D is ambiguous. The CDR3 covers 14 residues. Trimming took 7 bases from V and 1 from J, leaving 14 bases between them. The germline V gene encodes CDR1 SEHNR and CDR2 FQNEAQ (reference sequence). The CDR3 nucleotides are TGTGCCAGCACTCAGCGAGAGCATTCCTACGAGCAGTACTTC. Translating gives CASTQREHSYEQYF.

This chain uses TRBV19 with TRBJ1-2; D is perhaps TRBD1 (6 bases). Germline V gives CDR1 LNHDA, CDR2 SQIVND (reference sequence). CDR3 length equals 12 residues. The V end was cut by 6 bases, the J end by 6 bases, with 11 bases between. In DNA, the CDR3 is TGTGCCAGTAGCAAACAGGGAGATGGCTACACCTTC. Its protein product is CASSKQGDGYTF.

V gene TRBV5-6 combines with J gene TRBJ1-6; no definite D call. The CDR3 loop spans 15 amino acids. V was trimmed by 0 bases and J by 7 bases, leaving 11 bases between them. Germline-derived CDR1 and CDR2 are SGHDT and YYEEEE. DNA for the CDR3: TGTGCCAGCAGCTTGGGGTCGCCTAGCAATTCACCCCTCCACTTT. It codes for CASSLGSPSNSPLHF.

V is TRBV6-5 and J is TRBJ1-3; D ambiguous. Germline loops: CDR1 MNHEY, CDR2 SVGAGI. The CDR3 spans 14 residues. V lost 6 bases to trimming and J lost 0 bases, with 9 bases between them. The DNA for the CDR3 is TGTGCCAGCAGGAGAGGCGGCTCTGGAAACACCATATATTTT. This translates into CASRRGGSGNTIYF.

The sample holds one count of this clone. The V call is TRBV14, the J call TRBJ1-6; TRBD1 matches at 8 bases. The CDR3 spans 15 residues. The germline CDR1 and CDR2 sequences are SGHDN and FVKESK. V was clipped by 7 bases and J by 5 bases; unmatched bases: 7. The CDR3: CASKSGQGNNSPLHF. In DNA, the CDR3 is TGTGCCAGCAAATCAGGACAGGGAAATAATTCACCCCTCCACTTT.

J is TRBJ2-3 and V is TRBV7-9; 13 bases are a match to TRBD2. The V and J ends lost 1 base and 3 bases, in that order; junction bases with no gene match: 4. The CDR3 length is 17 residues. Germline V gives CDR1 SEHNR, CDR2 FQNEAQ (reference sequence). The chain's CDR3 is CASSLGTSGSRTDTQYF. The DNA for the CDR3 is TGTGCCAGCAGCTTAGGGACTAGCGGGAGTAGAACAGATACGCAGTATTTT.

The chain joins TRBV28 to TRBJ2-7; 9 bases fit TRBD2. CDR3 length equals 14 residues. Germline lookup yields CDR1 MDHEN and CDR2 SYDVKM. The V segment lost 1 base and the J segment 6 bases; nucleotides outside the gene matches: 4. The CDR3, as DNA: TGTGCCAGCAGTTTATCTGCGGGAGGGCGCGAGCAGTACTTC. Its protein product is CASSLSAGGREQYF.

The V and J genes are TRBV7-9 and TRBJ2-5; 7 bases match TRBD1. The CDR3 sequence is 13 residues long. The ends lost 7 bases at V and 5 bases at J; junction bases unmatched: 7. Germline lookup yields CDR1 SEHNR and CDR2 FQNEAQ (reference sequence). CDR3 protein: CASKRGPGETQYF. In nucleotides, the CDR3 is TGTGCCAGCAAAAGGGGGCCAGGGGAGACCCAGTACTTC.

The gene calls are TRBV6-1 and TRBJ2-7; the match to TRBD1 covers 9 bases. Losses at the gene ends were 7 bases for V and 0 bases for J; bases not matched to a gene: 7. CDR1 is MNHNS and CDR2 is SASEGT in the germline V gene. CDR3 length: 15 amino acids. The CDR3 is CASNLRDRDSYEQYF. CDR3 nucleotide sequence: TGTGCCAGCAACCTCCGGGACAGGGACTCCTACGAGCAGTACTTC.

The chain links TRBV6-6 to TRBJ1-2; 8 bases are shared with TRBD1. The CDR3 is made up of 13 amino acids. V lost 6 bases to trimming and J lost 8 bases; unmatched junction nucleotides: 8. Germline values: CDR1 MNHNY, CDR2 SVGAGI (reference sequence). CDR3 loop: CASSPGGGEGYTF. The DNA of the CDR3 is TGTGCCAGCAGCCCAGGGGGCGGGGAGGGCTACACCTTC.

The chain uses TRBV27 and TRBJ2-1; 7 bases are shared with TRBD2. V was clipped by 3 bases and J by 3 bases; unmatched bases: 5. The CDR3 totals 15 residues. Germline values: CDR1 MNHEY, CDR2 SMNVEV (reference sequence). CDR3 residues: CASSFGGGDYNEQFF. CDR3 coding DNA: TGTGCCAGCAGTTTCGGGGGAGGGGACTACAATGAGCAGTTCTTC.

This clone was seen once. The J gene is TRBJ1-3, the V gene TRBV7-9; D call uncertain. Trimming took off 1 base at V and 0 bases at J, with 7 bases between the two ends. Germline loops: CDR1 SEHNR, CDR2 FQNEAQ (reference sequence). There are 15 residues in the CDR3. The CDR3 bases are TGTGCCAGCAGCTTAGGCCCCCCCTCTGGAAACACCATATATTTT. Protein sequence: CASSLGPPSGNTIYF.

The CDR3 here is CSGQGLTEAFF. The CDR3 DNA follows: TGCAGTGGGCAGGGACTTACTGAAGCTTTCTTT. This chain uses TRBV20-1 with TRBJ1-1, with D tentatively TRBD1 (5 bases). The CDR3 consists of 11 residues. V lost 7 bases to trimming and J lost 5 bases, with 11 bases between them. CDR1 DFQATT and CDR2 SNEGSKA come from the germline V gene (reference sequence).

The rearrangement joins TRBV14 to TRBJ1-1; a possible D gene is TRBD1 (6 bases). V lost 5 bases and J 3 bases, leaving 10 bases between the germline ends. Germline V lookup: CDR1 SGHDN, CDR2 FVKESK. The CDR3 length is 13 residues. Written as DNA, the CDR3 is TGTGCCAGCAGCGTGGGGGCCTACACTGAAGCTTTCTTT. Translating it yields CASSVGAYTEAFF.

This clone was seen a handful of times. CDR3 amino acids: CASSQGQVGNQPQHF. CDR3 coding DNA: TGTGCCAGCAGTCAAGGACAGGTCGGCAATCAGCCCCAGCATTTT. This chain uses TRBV28 with TRBJ1-5; 7 nucleotides match TRBD1. Germline V gene lookup returns CDR1 MDHEN and CDR2 SYDVKM. The CDR3 has 15 residues. V shed 5 bases, J shed 2 bases, and the junction held 6 bases outside the gene matches.

This clone came up a few times. The rearrangement joins TRBV30 to TRBJ1-1; a weak D match, TRBD1 (6 bases). Looked up from germline, CDR1 is GTSNPN and CDR2 is SVGIG (reference sequence). The CDR3 runs 13 residues. The V end was cut by 3 bases, the J end by 5 bases, with 13 bases between. CDR3 in amino acids: CAWRGGVSTEAFF. CDR3 sequence (DNA): TGTGCCTGGAGGGGGGGCGTATCGACTGAAGCTTTCTTT. Drawing the rest from reference TRBV30 and TRBJ1-1, the complete variable domain is SQTIHQWPATLVQPVGSPLSLECTVEGTSNPNLYWYRQAAGRGLQLLFYSVGIGQISSEVPQNLSASRPQDRQFILSSKKLLLSDSGFYLCAWRGGVSTEAFFGQGTRLTVV.

The V and J genes are TRBV28 and TRBJ2-4, with 9 bases that match TRBD1. Unmatched junction bases numbered 12, after V lost 4 bases and J lost 8 bases. There are 16 residues in the CDR3. Per the germline V gene, CDR1 is MDHEN and CDR2 is SYDVKM. CDR3 in DNA: TGTGCCAGCAGTTCCCCCGGGACAGGGTCCATGGACATTCAGTACTTC. Protein sequence: CASSSPGTGSMDIQYF. Using reference TRBV28 and TRBJ2-4 for the parts outside the CDR3, the full variable domain is DVKVTQSSRYLVKRTGEKVFLECVQDMDHENMFWYRQDPGLGLRLIYFSYDVKMKEKGDIPEGYSVSREKKERFSLILESASTNQTSMYLCASSSPGTGSMDIQYFGAGTRLSVL.

The rearrangement joins TRBV6-5 to TRBJ2-2; D perhaps matches TRBD1 (6 bases). The CDR3 has 14 residues. The germline gives CDR1 MNHEY, CDR2 SVGAGI. With 1 base removed from V and 3 bases from J, the gap between germline ends came to 6 bases. CDR3 in amino acids: CASSYYRDTGELFF. CDR3 DNA sequence: TGTGCCAGCAGTTACTACAGGGACACCGGGGAGCTGTTTTTT.

The V call is TRBV19, the J call TRBJ2-5; D not resolved. V was shortened by 1 base and J by 3 bases, with 9 bases between the two germline ends. The CDR3 is made up of 14 amino acids. Germline lookup yields CDR1 LNHDA and CDR2 SQIVND (reference sequence). The CDR3 is CASSIARPEETQYF. The CDR3 DNA follows: TGTGCCAGTAGTATAGCTCGGCCAGAAGAGACCCAGTACTTC.